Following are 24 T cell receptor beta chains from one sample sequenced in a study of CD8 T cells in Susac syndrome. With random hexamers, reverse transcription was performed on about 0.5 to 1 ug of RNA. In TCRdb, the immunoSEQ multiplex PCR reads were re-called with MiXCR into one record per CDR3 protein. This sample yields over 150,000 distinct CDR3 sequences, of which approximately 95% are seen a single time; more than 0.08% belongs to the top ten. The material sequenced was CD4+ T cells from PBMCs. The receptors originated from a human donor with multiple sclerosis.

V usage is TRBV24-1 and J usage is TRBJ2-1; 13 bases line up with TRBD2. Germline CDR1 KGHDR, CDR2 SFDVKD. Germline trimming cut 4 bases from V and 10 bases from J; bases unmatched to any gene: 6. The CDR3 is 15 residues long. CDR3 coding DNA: TGTGCCACCAGTGACGCGACTAGCGGGAGGTGGGAGCAGTTCTTC. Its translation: CATSDATSGRWEQFF.

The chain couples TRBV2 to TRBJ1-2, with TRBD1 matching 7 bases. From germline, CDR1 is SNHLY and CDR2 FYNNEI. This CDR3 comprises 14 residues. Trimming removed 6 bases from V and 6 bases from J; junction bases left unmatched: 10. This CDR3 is CASRGDSLTNGYTF. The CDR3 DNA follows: TGTGCCAGCAGAGGGGACAGTTTAACTAATGGCTACACCTTC.

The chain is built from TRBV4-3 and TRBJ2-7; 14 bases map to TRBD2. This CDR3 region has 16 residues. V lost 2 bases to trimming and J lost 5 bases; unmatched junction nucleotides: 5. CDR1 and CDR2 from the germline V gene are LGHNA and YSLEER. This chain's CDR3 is CASSQRLAGGAHEQYF. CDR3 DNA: TGCGCCAGCAGCCAAAGACTAGCGGGAGGGGCCCACGAGCAGTACTTC.

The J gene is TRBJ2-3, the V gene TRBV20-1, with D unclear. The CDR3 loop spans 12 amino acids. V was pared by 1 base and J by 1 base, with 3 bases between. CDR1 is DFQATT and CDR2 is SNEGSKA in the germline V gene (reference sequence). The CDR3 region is CSARGGTDTQYF. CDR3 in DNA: TGCAGTGCTAGAGGGGGCACAGATACGCAGTATTTT.

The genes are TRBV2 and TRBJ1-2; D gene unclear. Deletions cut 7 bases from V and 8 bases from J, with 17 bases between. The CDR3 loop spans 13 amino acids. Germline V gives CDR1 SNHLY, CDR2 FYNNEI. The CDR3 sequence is CASTVRAVEGYTF. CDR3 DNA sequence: TGTGCCAGCACTGTTAGGGCGGTTGAGGGCTACACCTTC.

The CDR3 DNA reads TGTGCCAGTAGCCCCCGGGACAGACGGGCAGATACGCAGTATTTT. As protein: CASSPRDRRADTQYF. V is TRBV19 and J is TRBJ2-3; 7 bases match TRBD1. Looked up from germline, CDR1 is LNHDA and CDR2 is SQIVND (reference sequence). The CDR3 covers 15 residues. V gave up 6 bases and J gave up 4 bases; unmatched junction bases: 10. The variable domain in full, with the rest retrieved from reference TRBV19 and TRBJ2-3, is DGGITQSPKYLFRKEGQNVTLSCEQNLNHDAMYWYRQDPGQGLRLIYYSQIVNDFQKGDIAEGYSVSREKKESFPLTVTSAQKNPTAFYLCASSPRDRRADTQYFGPGTRLTVL.

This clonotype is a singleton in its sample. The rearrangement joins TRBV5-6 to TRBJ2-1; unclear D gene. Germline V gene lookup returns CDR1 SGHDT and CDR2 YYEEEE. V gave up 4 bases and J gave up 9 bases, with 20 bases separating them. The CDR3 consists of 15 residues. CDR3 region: CASSPPVRHNGEQFF. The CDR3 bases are TGTGCCAGCAGCCCCCCAGTGAGACATAACGGTGAGCAGTTCTTC.

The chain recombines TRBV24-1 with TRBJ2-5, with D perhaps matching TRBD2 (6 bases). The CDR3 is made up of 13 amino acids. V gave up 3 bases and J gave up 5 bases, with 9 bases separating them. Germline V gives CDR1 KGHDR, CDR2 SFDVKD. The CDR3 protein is CATSDREWETQYF. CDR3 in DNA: TGTGCCACCAGTGATCGGGAGTGGGAGACCCAGTACTTC.

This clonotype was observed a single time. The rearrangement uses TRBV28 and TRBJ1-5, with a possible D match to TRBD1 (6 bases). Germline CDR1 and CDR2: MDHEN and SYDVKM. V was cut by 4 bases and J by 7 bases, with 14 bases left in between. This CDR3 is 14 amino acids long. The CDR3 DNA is TGTGCCAGCAGTTCACACAGGGTACGGCAGCCCCAGCATTTT. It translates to CASSSHRVRQPQHF. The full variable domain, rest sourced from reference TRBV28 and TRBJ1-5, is DVKVTQSSRYLVKRTGEKVFLECVQDMDHENMFWYRQDPGLGLRLIYFSYDVKMKEKGDIPEGYSVSREKKERFSLILESASTNQTSMYLCASSSHRVRQPQHFGDGTRLSIL.

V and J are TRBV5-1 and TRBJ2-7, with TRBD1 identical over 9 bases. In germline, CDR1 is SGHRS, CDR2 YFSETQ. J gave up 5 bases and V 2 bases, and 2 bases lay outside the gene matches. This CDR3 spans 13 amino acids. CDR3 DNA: TGCGCCAGCAGCTTACAGGGGGCACACGAGCAGTACTTC. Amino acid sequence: CASSLQGAHEQYF.

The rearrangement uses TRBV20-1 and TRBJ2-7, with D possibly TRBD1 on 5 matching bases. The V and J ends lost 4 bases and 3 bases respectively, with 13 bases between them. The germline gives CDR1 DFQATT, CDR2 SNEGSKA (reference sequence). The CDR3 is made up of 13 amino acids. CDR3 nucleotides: TGCAGTGCTAAAGTCTCAGGGCTCTACGAGCAGTACTTC. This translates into CSAKVSGLYEQYF.

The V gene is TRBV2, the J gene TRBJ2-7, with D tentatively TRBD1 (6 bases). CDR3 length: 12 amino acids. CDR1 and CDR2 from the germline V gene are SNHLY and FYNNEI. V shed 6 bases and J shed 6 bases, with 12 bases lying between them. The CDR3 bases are TGTGCCAGCAGCTACAGGGCAGGCGAGCAGTACTTC. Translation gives CASSYRAGEQYF.

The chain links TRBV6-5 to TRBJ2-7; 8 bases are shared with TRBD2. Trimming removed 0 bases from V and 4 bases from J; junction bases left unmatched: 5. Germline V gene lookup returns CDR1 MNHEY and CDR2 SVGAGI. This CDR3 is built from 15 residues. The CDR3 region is CASSYSTVAGYEQYF. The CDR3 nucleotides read TGTGCCAGCAGTTACTCGACAGTAGCGGGATACGAGCAGTACTTC.

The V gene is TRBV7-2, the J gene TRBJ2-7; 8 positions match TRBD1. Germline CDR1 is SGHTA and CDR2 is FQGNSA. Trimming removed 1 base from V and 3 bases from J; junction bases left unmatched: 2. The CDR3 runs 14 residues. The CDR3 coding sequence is TGTGCCAGCAGCTTAGGGACAGGGTTCTACGAGCAGTACTTC. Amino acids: CASSLGTGFYEQYF.

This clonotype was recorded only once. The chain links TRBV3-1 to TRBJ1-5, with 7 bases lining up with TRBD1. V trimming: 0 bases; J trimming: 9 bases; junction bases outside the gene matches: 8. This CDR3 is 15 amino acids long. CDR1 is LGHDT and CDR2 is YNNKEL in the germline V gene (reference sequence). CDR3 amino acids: CASSQDSQGGRPQHF. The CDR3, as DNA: TGTGCCAGCAGCCAAGATTCGCAGGGGGGGAGGCCCCAGCATTTT.

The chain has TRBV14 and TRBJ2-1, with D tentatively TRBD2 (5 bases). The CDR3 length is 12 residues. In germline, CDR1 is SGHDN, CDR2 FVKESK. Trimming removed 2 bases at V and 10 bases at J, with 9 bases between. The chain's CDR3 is CASSQSRGEQFF. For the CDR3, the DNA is TGTGCCAGCAGCCAATCACGCGGGGAGCAGTTCTTC.

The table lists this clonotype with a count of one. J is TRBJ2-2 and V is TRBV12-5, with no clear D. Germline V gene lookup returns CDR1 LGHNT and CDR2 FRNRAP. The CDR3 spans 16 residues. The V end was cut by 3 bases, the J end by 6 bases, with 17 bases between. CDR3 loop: CASGLGLLSMAGELFF. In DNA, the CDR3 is TGTGCTAGTGGTTTAGGCCTACTGAGTATGGCCGGGGAGCTGTTTTTT.

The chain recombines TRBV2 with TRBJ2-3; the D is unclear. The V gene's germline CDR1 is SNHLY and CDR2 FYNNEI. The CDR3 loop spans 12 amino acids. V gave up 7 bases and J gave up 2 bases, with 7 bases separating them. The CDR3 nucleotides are TGTGCCAGCAAGACTGACACAGATACGCAGTATTTT. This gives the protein CASKTDTDTQYF.

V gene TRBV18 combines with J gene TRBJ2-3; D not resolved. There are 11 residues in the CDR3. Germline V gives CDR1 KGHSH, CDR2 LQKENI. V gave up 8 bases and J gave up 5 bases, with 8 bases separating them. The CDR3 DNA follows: TGTGCCAGCAGCCCGGGAGATACGCAGTATTTT. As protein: CASSPGDTQYF. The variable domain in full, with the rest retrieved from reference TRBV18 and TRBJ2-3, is NAGVMQNPRHLVRRRGQEARLRCSPMKGHSHVYWYRQLPEEGLKFMVYLQKENIIDESGMPKERFSAEFPKEGPSILRIQQVVRGDSAAYFCASSPGDTQYFGPGTRLTVL.

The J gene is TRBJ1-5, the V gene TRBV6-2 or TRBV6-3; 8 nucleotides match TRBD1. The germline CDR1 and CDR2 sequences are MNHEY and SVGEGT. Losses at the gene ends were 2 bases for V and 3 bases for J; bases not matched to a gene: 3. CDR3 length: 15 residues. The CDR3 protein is CASSYPTGVNQPQHF. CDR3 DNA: TGTGCCAGCAGTTACCCGACAGGGGTCAATCAGCCCCAGCATTTT.

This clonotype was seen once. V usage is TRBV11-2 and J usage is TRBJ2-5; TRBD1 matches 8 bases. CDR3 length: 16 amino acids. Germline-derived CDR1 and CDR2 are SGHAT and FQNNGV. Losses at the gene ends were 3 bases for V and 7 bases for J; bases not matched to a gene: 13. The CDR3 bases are TGTGCCAGCAGCTTCAACGGGCGGAGACAGGGGACGACCCAGTACTTC. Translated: CASSFNGRRQGTTQYF.

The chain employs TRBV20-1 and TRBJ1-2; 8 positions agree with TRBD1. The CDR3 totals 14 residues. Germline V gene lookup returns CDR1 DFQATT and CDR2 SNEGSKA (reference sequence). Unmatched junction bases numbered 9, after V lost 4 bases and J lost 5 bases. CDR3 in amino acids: CSAMRTDRGYGYTF. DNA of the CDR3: TGCAGTGCTATGAGAACAGACAGGGGATATGGCTACACCTTC.

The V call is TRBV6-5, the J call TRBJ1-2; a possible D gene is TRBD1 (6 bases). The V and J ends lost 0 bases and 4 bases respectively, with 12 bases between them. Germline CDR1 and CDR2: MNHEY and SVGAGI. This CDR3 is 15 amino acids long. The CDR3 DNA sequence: TGTGCCAGCAGTTACTCGCACCAGGGGCCCTATGGCTACACCTTC. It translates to CASSYSHQGPYGYTF.

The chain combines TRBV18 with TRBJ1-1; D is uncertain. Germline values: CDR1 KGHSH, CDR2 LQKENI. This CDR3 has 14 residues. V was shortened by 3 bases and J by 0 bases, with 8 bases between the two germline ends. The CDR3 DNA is TGTGCCAGCTCACCCGCGATCCTGAACACTGAAGCTTTCTTT. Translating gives CASSPAILNTEAFF.